This T cell receptor (beta chain) was identified during a study of blood T cell repertoires in COVID-19. As for the study in general: The study drew acute and convalescent COVID-19 samples from the United States, Italy and Spain. The cDNA or gDNA used as material had been derived from T cells, B-cell-depleted T cells, or PBMCs.

CDR3 length: 16 amino acids. V lost 2 bases, J lost 2 bases, and 16 bases lay in between. The germline CDR1 and CDR2 sequences are KGHSH and LQKENI. As originally analysed: Quantification of nucleated cells was approximated via reference gene primer amplification. Assay used: immunoSEQ multiplex PCR; TCRdb lists only in-frame clones, some missing. V, J and clone size derive from that table, while D and trimming were established from the DNA sequence. The data show approximately 170,000 clones, with around 80% seen just once and approximately 11% held by the top ten. The rearrangement uses TRBV18 and TRBJ2-7; D is unresolved. Sequenced: peripheral blood. The receptor was derived from a man aged 55-75 years with active or convalescent COVID-19. CDR3 residues: CASSPSSRVRAYEQYF. In DNA, the CDR3 is TGTGCCAGCTCACCAAGCAGCCGGGTTAGAGCCTACGAGCAGTACTTC.